This T cell receptor (beta chain) was sequenced for a study of T cells in Graves' hyperthyroidism and ophthalmopathy. For the study at large: Peripheral blood was acquired at first diagnosis, ahead of any therapy whatsoever.

The CDR3 consists of 19 residues. Germline V CDR1 and CDR2: SGHVS, FQNEAQ. The V end was cut by 5 bases, the J end by 2 bases, with 28 bases between. Regions amplified from RNA transcripts were the TCR beta CDR3 regions. An initial round of RT-PCR targeting the TCR CDR3 relied on the HTBI primer set. TCRdb reprocessed the multiplex PCR reads with MiXCR, giving one entry per CDR3 protein. Among about 500,000 distinct CDR3 sequences listed, roughly a sixth were seen once. Diagnoses rested on clinical symptoms, serum thyroxine and TRAb, thyroid ultrasound and orbital computed tomography. It was 8 to 10 ml of fresh peripheral blood that supplied the PBMCs. Worth noting for this clonotype: Its antigen is undetermined.

General study results and limits: A model of 13 V-J pairs discriminated ophthalmopathy from stable hyperthyroidism.

The V call is TRBV7-8, the J call TRBJ2-7; possibly TRBD1 or TRBD2 for D (6 bases each). The TCR comes from a young woman with Graves' ophthalmopathy. Sequenced input: blood. The CDR3 loop is CASSRRPGKGGSETYEQYF. The CDR3 bases are TGTGCCAGCAGCCGAAGGCCGGGAAAAGGGGGGTCAGAAACCTACGAGCAGTACTTC.